This TCR beta chain was obtained from a study of T cell changes during pregnancy in multiple sclerosis. Sequencing was performed with immunoSEQ multiplex PCR; in TCRdb, only in-frame clones are kept and a portion is missing. This table holds approximately 59,000 clones, about 93% found once. The CDR3 is 13 residues long. Germline V gene lookup returns CDR1 MNHEY and CDR2 SVGAGI. Trimming took off 0 bases at V and 9 bases at J, with 11 bases between the two ends. This sequence was found in a female donor in good health, enrolled as a control in a pregnancy study. The chain has TRBV6-5 and TRBJ1-1; D call uncertain. The source was peripheral blood, collected in the third trimester of pregnancy. CDR3 bases: TGTGCCAGCAGTTACTCGCCTGTCGGGAAAGCTTTCTTT. Protein: CASSYSPVGKAFF.